What follows are 2 T cell receptor beta chains derived from one specimen sequenced in a study of T-cell memory formation after mild COVID-19. TCRdb re-called the 5' RACE reads through MiXCR, storing one row per CDR3 protein. The table records roughly 130,000 distinct CDR3 sequences, over 15% of them present only once. The specimen was PBMCs or a T cell subset sorted from them (not recorded which). The receptors derive from a man aged 18 to 29 who had mild COVID-19 (a few samples of this study predate the infection). Cell type and time point are not known.

This clonotype was seen only a few times. The chain has TRBV4-3 and TRBJ2-3; 10 bases fit TRBD1. Germline CDR1 LGHNA, CDR2 YSLEER. This CDR3 has 17 residues. Trimming took 2 bases from V and 2 from J; bases not matched to a gene: 7. CDR3 DNA sequence: TGCGCCAGCAGCCAACTTACCGGGACAGGGGTCACAGATACGCAGTATTTT. Protein: CASSQLTGTGVTDTQYF.

This clonotype was detected many times. The chain combines TRBV4-3 with TRBJ2-2, with D perhaps TRBD2 (7 bases). The length of the CDR3 is 17 residues. Germline V gene lookup returns CDR1 LGHNA and CDR2 YSLEER. Trimming shortened V by 4 bases and J by 7 bases, and 22 bases separated the two germline ends. CDR3 amino acids: CASSLLVGGGEGGELFF. CDR3 bases: TGCGCCAGCAGCCTCCTAGTAGGCGGGGGCGAGGGCGGGGAGCTGTTTTTT.